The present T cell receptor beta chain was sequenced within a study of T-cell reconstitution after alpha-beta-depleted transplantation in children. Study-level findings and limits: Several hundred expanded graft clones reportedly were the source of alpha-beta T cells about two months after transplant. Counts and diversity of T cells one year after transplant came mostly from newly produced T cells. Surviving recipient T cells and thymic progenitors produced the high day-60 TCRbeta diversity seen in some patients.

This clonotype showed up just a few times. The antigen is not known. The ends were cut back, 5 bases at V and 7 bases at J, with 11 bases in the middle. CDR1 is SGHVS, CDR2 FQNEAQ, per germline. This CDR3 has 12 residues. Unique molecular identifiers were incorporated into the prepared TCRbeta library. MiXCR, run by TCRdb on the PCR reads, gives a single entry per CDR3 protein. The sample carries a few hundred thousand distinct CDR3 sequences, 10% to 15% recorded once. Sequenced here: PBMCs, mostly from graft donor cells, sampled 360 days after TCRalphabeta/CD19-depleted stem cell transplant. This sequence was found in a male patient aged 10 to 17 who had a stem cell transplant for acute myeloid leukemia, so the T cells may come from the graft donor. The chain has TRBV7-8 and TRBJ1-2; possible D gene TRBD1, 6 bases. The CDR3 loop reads CASSPKGGGYTF. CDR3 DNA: TGTGCCAGCAGCCCCAAGGGGGGTGGCTACACCTTC.